These 11 T cell receptor beta chains were sequenced from one sample in a study of blood T cell repertoires in COVID-19. Assay used: immunoSEQ multiplex PCR; TCRdb lists only in-frame clones, some missing. The sample holds 300,000 to 350,000 clones, approximately 88% seen once. Sequenced: peripheral blood. The origin of the receptors is a man under 40 with COVID-19, enrolled during active disease.

In DNA form, the CDR3 reads TGTGCCTGGAGTAGCAAAAACTATGGCTACACCTTC. Translating gives CAWSSKNYGYTF. This sequence joins TRBV30 and TRBJ1-2; D remains ambiguous. V was cut by 2 bases and J by 2 bases, with 6 bases left in between. The CDR3 is 12 amino acids. Germline CDR1 reads GTSNPN; CDR2 reads SVGIG (reference sequence).

The gene calls are TRBV3-1 (or the pseudogene TRBV3-2) and TRBJ2-5; D is possibly TRBD1 (5 bases). This CDR3 region has 14 residues. CDR1 is LGHDT, CDR2 YNNKEL, per germline (reference sequence). V lost 3 bases and J 1 base, leaving 9 bases between the germline ends. CDR3 DNA: TGTGCCAGCAGCCAGGGTAGGGGCCAAGAGACCCAGTACTTC. Translated: CASSQGRGQETQYF.

This chain uses TRBV11-1 with TRBJ2-7; 7 nucleotides align to TRBD1. The CDR3 consists of 12 residues. V lost 5 bases and J lost 8; bases outside the gene matches: 6. The germline V gene encodes CDR1 SGHAT and CDR2 FQDESV (reference sequence). Here the CDR3 DNA reads TGTGCCAGCAGCGTGGGACAGTATAAGCAGTACTTC. As protein: CASSVGQYKQYF.

This chain joins TRBV14 and TRBJ1-2, with 10 bases fitting TRBD1. The trim removed 2 bases at V and 7 bases at J, leaving 1 base unmatched. CDR3 length: 13 residues. The germline CDR1 and CDR2 sequences are SGHDN and FVKESK. CDR3 bases: TGTGCCAGCAGCCAACGACAGGGGGCTGGCTACACCTTC. Protein sequence: CASSQRQGAGYTF.

J is TRBJ2-5 and V is TRBV27; 10 bases are shared with TRBD1. This CDR3 has 14 residues. V shed 9 bases, J shed 6 bases, and the junction held 10 bases outside the gene matches. CDR1 is MNHEY and CDR2 is SMNVEV in the germline V gene (reference sequence). CDR3 region: CASHGPGQGKTQYF. As DNA, the CDR3 is TGTGCCAGTCACGGACCGGGACAGGGGAAGACCCAGTACTTC.

The chain links TRBV5-1 to TRBJ2-1; weak D call: TRBD2 (6 bases). Trimming removed 4 bases at V and 2 bases at J, with 10 bases between. The germline gives CDR1 SGHRS, CDR2 YFSETQ. This CDR3 is built from 14 residues. CDR3 loop: CASSREYPYNEQFF. In DNA form, the CDR3 reads TGCGCCAGCAGCCGGGAGTACCCCTACAATGAGCAGTTCTTC.

The chain joins TRBV7-9 to TRBJ1-5; 8 bases fit TRBD1. Germline CDR1 reads SEHNR; CDR2 reads FQNEAQ (reference sequence). The CDR3 is 16 amino acids. Trimming took 1 base from V and 7 from J; bases not matched to a gene: 9. Here the CDR3 DNA reads TGTGCCAGCAGCTTAGGGACAGGGTTGTCCGACCAGCCCCAGCATTTT. This sequence encodes CASSLGTGLSDQPQHF.

This clone has more than one count but fewer than ten. The chain is built from TRBV7-9 and TRBJ1-4; D is unresolved. CDR1 and CDR2 from the germline V gene are SEHNR and FQNEAQ (reference sequence). Trimming took off 0 bases at V and 7 bases at J, with 9 bases between the two ends. The CDR3 runs to 14 residues. CDR3 in DNA: TGTGCCAGCAGCTTAGCTTCGAGAGTTGAAAAACTGTTTTTT. Translated: CASSLASRVEKLFF.

This clone was observed many times. The chain couples TRBV7-9 to TRBJ2-1; a possible D gene is TRBD1 (5 bases). V lost 5 bases to trimming and J lost 3 bases, with 14 bases between them. Looked up from germline, CDR1 is SEHNR and CDR2 is FQNEAQ (reference sequence). The length of the CDR3 is 15 residues. DNA of the CDR3: TGTGCCAGCAGCAACCGTAAAAGGGGCTACAATGAGCAGTTCTTC. This gives the protein CASSNRKRGYNEQFF.

This clone showed up just once. Here the CDR3 reads CASSPLEETEAFF. In DNA, the CDR3 is TGTGCCAGCTCACCACTAGAAGAGACTGAAGCTTTCTTT. The V and J genes are TRBV18 and TRBJ1-1, with D unresolved. V gave up 1 base and J gave up 5 bases, with 8 bases separating them. Germline-derived CDR1 and CDR2 are KGHSH and LQKENI. The CDR3 runs 13 residues.

This chain's CDR3 is CASSWGQVAQAFF. The DNA for the CDR3 is TGTGCCAGCAGCTGGGGACAGGTCGCTCAAGCTTTCTTT. The chain joins TRBV5-6 to TRBJ1-1; TRBD1 aligns across 8 bases. The trim removed 3 bases at V and 9 bases at J, leaving 7 bases unmatched. Germline CDR1 SGHDT, CDR2 YYEEEE. This CDR3 spans 13 amino acids.